This T cell receptor (beta chain) was identified in a study of graft-versus-host responses after intestinal transplantation. The study, taken as a whole, reports: Some GvH clones were seen earlier in gut or blood, suggesting intestinal origin.

Note on this clone: Its specificity is unknown.

Clones were read by immunoSEQ multiplex PCR, and TCRdb kept only the in-frame ones, dropping some. The sample yields tens of thousands of clones, about 95% seen once. The germline gives CDR1 SGHNT, CDR2 YENEEA. Trimming left V 4 bases short and J 6 bases short, with 19 bases between. This CDR3 spans 15 amino acids. This chain links TRBV11-3 with TRBJ2-7, with a possible D match to TRBD2 (5 bases). The sample in question was PBMCs, obtained 16 days after intestinal transplant. This sequence originates from a human patient who received an intestinal transplant, so some T cells may come from the graft donor. CDR3 residues: CASSSRDIGGPEQYF. The CDR3 DNA sequence: TGTGCCAGCAGCTCGCGCGACATTGGAGGTCCCGAGCAGTACTTC.